There are many counts of the clone carrying this TCR beta chain. Its matching antigen is unknown. The entry originates in a study of T cells after posttransplantation cyclophosphamide. The study, taken as a whole, reports: TRB overlap between skin or GI tissue T cells and blood was limited. Recipient CMV seropositivity and CMV reactivation strongly tracked TRB clonality. Donor CD8+ memory clones often dominated recipient blood repertoires at later times.

Some clones are missing from TCRdb's copy, which holds only in-frame ones; the method was immunoSEQ multiplex PCR. This sample comprises under 45,000 clones, none seen once only. This sequence originates from a man aged 25 to 40 in good health and a related stem cell transplant donor. Source material: PBMCs.

The CDR3, as DNA: TGTGCCAGCAGCCCTAAACAGGTTAATGAAAAACTGTTTTTT. Translating gives CASSPKQVNEKLFF. V and J are TRBV6-5 and TRBJ1-4, with D perhaps TRBD1 (5 bases). The CDR3 runs to 14 residues. Germline assignment: CDR1 MNHEY and CDR2 SVGAGI. V was cut by 6 bases and J by 4 bases, with 12 bases left in between.